Listed below are T cell receptor beta chains from one sample, sequenced in a study of beta chain features in type 1 diabetes. Sequencing was performed with immunoSEQ multiplex PCR; in TCRdb, only in-frame clones are kept and a portion is missing. The table records 900,000 or so clones, 17% of them present only once. The sample was naive CD4+ T cells from blood. The receptors derive from a woman under 30 in good health. Each CDR3 is given with its conserved first and last residue.

TRBJ2-1,TRBV7-2,CASSQQQGYEQFF
TRBJ2-3,TRBV5-4,CASSPWRGGTDTQYF
TRBJ1-2,TRBV28,CASSWAGQTYGYTF
TRBJ2-3,TRBV18,CASSPYRASTDTQYF
TRBJ2-1,TRBV18,CASSISVTTYNEQFF
TRBJ1-2,TRBV4-3,CASSQDGGDDYTF
TRBJ2-6,TRBV10-3,CAISGRLADSGANVLTF
TRBJ2-1,TRBV6-5,CASGGTSGRDEQFF
TRBJ1-2,TRBV7-2,CASSLDYSNYGYTF
TRBJ2-1,TRBV18,CASSPRTDNEQFF
TRBJ2-1,TRBV4-2,CASSQEFRGSSYNEQFF
TRBJ2-1,TRBV4-1,CASSRKDPAIAGGTGNEQFF
TRBJ2-7,TRBV28,CASSFGGTRYEQYF
TRBJ2-6,TRBV5-1,CASSGGAGGANVLTF
TRBJ2-7,TRBV29-1,CSVGAPGQGINEQYF
TRBJ2-1,TRBV6-5,CASTKLEGRRNEQFF
TRBJ2-1,TRBV19,CASSMIFPVSSYNEQFF
TRBJ2-2,TRBV11-2,CASSLVRTSYEGTGELFF
TRBJ2-1,TRBV4-2,CASSPPGGGSGDEQFF